A selection of T cell receptor beta chains follows, all from one sample in a study of blood T cell repertoires in COVID-19. TCRdb keeps only in-frame clones here, not all; method: immunoSEQ multiplex PCR. The profile covers tens of thousands of clones, with roughly three quarters appearing a single time and over 2% taken by the ten largest. The specimen was peripheral blood. The receptor source for this set is a man aged 65 to 79 with COVID-19, enrolled during active disease. The CDR3 runs from the conserved cysteine through the conserved F or W. Fields, in order: V gene, J gene, CDR3 protein.

V gene: TRBV10-3
J gene: TRBJ2-3
CDR3 protein: CAISALAGGGTQYF

V gene: TRBV2
J gene: TRBJ1-5
CDR3 protein: CASSPDGVQPQHF

V gene: TRBV27
J gene: TRBJ1-1
CDR3 protein: CASSLGDRGNTEAFF

V gene: TRBV3-1/TRBV3-2
J gene: TRBJ1-6
CDR3 protein: CASSPRDGGDSPLHF

V gene: TRBV6-5
J gene: TRBJ1-3
CDR3 protein: CASSWDRNSGNTIYF

V gene: TRBV28
J gene: TRBJ2-1
CDR3 protein: CASSRALGNEQFF

V gene: TRBV4-2
J gene: TRBJ2-7
CDR3 protein: CASSPAGGSYEQYF

V gene: TRBV29-1
J gene: TRBJ2-1
CDR3 protein: CSVHTGGDEQFF

V gene: TRBV5-1
J gene: TRBJ1-4
CDR3 protein: CASSYDRYNEKLFF

V gene: TRBV12-5
J gene: TRBJ1-2
CDR3 protein: CASGDSNTNYGYTF

V gene: TRBV19
J gene: TRBJ1-2
CDR3 protein: CASSIGGGPGDYGYTF

V gene: TRBV7-9
J gene: TRBJ2-3
CDR3 protein: CASSLGLPAGGADTQYF

V gene: TRBV5-1
J gene: TRBJ2-3
CDR3 protein: CASSLNGGGSTDTQYF

V gene: TRBV7-6
J gene: TRBJ2-1
CDR3 protein: CASSLVIMPSGRHNEQFF

V gene: TRBV7-9
J gene: TRBJ1-1
CDR3 protein: CASSETGDTEAFF

V gene: TRBV28
J gene: TRBJ1-2
CDR3 protein: CASSSTGWDGYTF

V gene: TRBV29-1
J gene: TRBJ2-7
CDR3 protein: CSVLGDILSEQYF

V gene: TRBV7-9
J gene: TRBJ1-5
CDR3 protein: CASSTTGGAGPQHF

V gene: TRBV24-1
J gene: TRBJ1-5
CDR3 protein: CATRYRADQPQHF

V gene: TRBV9
J gene: TRBJ1-1
CDR3 protein: CASSMGGGGNTEAFF

V gene: TRBV29-1
J gene: TRBJ2-5
CDR3 protein: CSVATGQGWETQYF

V gene: TRBV5-5
J gene: TRBJ1-5
CDR3 protein: CASSLEGALLSNQPQHF

V gene: TRBV30
J gene: TRBJ2-2
CDR3 protein: CAWSLRGGTGELFF

V gene: TRBV7-7
J gene: TRBJ2-1
CDR3 protein: CASSLSGGTYNEQFF

V gene: TRBV5-6
J gene: TRBJ2-7
CDR3 protein: CATKRDRTSYEQYF

V gene: TRBV28
J gene: TRBJ1-2
CDR3 protein: CASSSQGDGYTF

V gene: TRBV19
J gene: TRBJ1-3
CDR3 protein: CASSTLDRFSGNTIYF

V gene: TRBV11-2
J gene: TRBJ2-5
CDR3 protein: CASSLDIAGQETQYF

V gene: TRBV28
J gene: TRBJ2-3
CDR3 protein: CASSFMGGGVTDTQYF

V gene: TRBV24-1
J gene: TRBJ2-2
CDR3 protein: CATSLPSGRAGYTGELFF

V gene: TRBV7-2
J gene: TRBJ1-3
CDR3 protein: CASSPPVSSGNTIYF

V gene: TRBV5-1
J gene: TRBJ2-2
CDR3 protein: CASSLAAGVNTGELFF

V gene: TRBV28
J gene: TRBJ2-3
CDR3 protein: CASSLADSGPLTDTQYF

V gene: TRBV5-4
J gene: TRBJ2-2
CDR3 protein: CASSLGLAGPGELFF

V gene: TRBV5-1
J gene: TRBJ2-3
CDR3 protein: CASSSTGQGADTQYF

V gene: TRBV19
J gene: TRBJ1-2
CDR3 protein: CASSIVAATYGYTF

V gene: TRBV29-1
J gene: TRBJ1-1
CDR3 protein: CSADRTKSSEAFF

V gene: TRBV18
J gene: TRBJ2-7
CDR3 protein: CASSPGQGAYEQYF

V gene: TRBV27
J gene: TRBJ2-5
CDR3 protein: CASSSVPTSGAETQYF

V gene: TRBV5-4
J gene: TRBJ2-1
CDR3 protein: CASSGSGGLYNEQFF

V gene: TRBV2
J gene: TRBJ1-5
CDR3 protein: CASDQGSGQPQHF

V gene: TRBV6-6
J gene: TRBJ2-7
CDR3 protein: CASRLTGAGYEQYF

V gene: TRBV6-5
J gene: TRBJ1-5
CDR3 protein: CASSSGQGAQPQHF

V gene: TRBV19
J gene: TRBJ2-1
CDR3 protein: CASSIVGTGYHEQFF

V gene: TRBV9
J gene: TRBJ1-2
CDR3 protein: CASKPTGGGYGYTF

V gene: TRBV5-1
J gene: TRBJ2-2
CDR3 protein: CASSLRTSGRVTGELFF

V gene: TRBV4-3
J gene: TRBJ2-2
CDR3 protein: CASSQGAMREGPGELFF

V gene: TRBV7-2
J gene: TRBJ1-1
CDR3 protein: CASSRYALAEAFF

V gene: TRBV10-3
J gene: TRBJ2-2
CDR3 protein: CAITQRGDRNTGELFF

V gene: TRBV6-5
J gene: TRBJ1-3
CDR3 protein: CASSYSDRSSGNTIYF